The present entry profiles one T cell receptor beta chain with its context. This sample was taken from a study of cytomegalovirus exposure and HLA in healthy donors. The CDR3 covers 13 residues. Germline CDR1 SGHTA, CDR2 FQGNSA. The V and J ends lost 3 bases and 3 bases respectively, with 9 bases between them. The PCR ran on 60 Vbeta and 13 Jbeta primers. Only in-frame clones appear in the TCRdb table, and some are missing; sequencing was by immunoSEQ multiplex PCR. This sample carries some 180,000 clones, roughly 73% of them seen once, and the ten largest clones take approximately 2%. Specimen: PBMCs. The chain carries TRBV7-2 and TRBJ2-7, with D unclear. This sequence originates from a woman between 25 and 40 years old in good health and CMV-seronegative. This CDR3 reads CASSFTANYEQYF. CDR3 coding DNA: TGTGCCAGCAGCTTCACCGCGAACTACGAGCAGTACTTC.